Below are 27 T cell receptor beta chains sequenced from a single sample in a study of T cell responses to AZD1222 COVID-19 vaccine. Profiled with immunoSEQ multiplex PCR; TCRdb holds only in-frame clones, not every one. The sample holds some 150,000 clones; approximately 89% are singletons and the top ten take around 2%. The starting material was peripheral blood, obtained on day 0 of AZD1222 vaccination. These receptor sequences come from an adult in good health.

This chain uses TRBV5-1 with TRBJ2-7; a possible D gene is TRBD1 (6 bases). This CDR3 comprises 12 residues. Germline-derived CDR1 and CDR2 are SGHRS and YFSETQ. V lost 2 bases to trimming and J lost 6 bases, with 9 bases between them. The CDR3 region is CASSFSRGEQYF. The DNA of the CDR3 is TGCGCCAGCAGCTTCTCCAGGGGCGAGCAGTACTTC.

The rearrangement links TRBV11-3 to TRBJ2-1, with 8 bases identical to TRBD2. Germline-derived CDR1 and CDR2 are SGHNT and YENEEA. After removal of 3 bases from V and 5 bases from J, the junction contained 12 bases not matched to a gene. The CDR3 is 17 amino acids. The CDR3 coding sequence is TGTGCCAGCAGCTTCTCGGGTTCGGGGGGGGCTGACAATGAGCAGTTCTTC. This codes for CASSFSGSGGADNEQFF.

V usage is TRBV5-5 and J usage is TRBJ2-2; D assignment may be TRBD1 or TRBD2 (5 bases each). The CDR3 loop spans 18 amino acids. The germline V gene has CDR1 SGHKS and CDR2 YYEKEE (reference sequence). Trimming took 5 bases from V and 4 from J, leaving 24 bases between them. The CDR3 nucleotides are TGTGCCAGCAGACGCACAATGAGTGGGGCAGGGAGCACCGGGGAGCTGTTTTTT. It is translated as CASRRTMSGAGSTGELFF.

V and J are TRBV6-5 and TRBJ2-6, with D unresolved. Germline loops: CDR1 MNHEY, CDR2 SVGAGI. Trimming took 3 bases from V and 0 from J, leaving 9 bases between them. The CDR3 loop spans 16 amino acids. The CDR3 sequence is CASSYGPNSGANVLTF. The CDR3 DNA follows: TGTGCCAGCAGTTATGGGCCTAACTCTGGGGCCAACGTCCTGACTTTC.

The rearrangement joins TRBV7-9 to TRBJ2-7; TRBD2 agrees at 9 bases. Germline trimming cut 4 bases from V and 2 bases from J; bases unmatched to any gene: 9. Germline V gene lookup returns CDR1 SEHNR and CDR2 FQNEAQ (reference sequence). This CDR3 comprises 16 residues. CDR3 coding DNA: TGTGCCAGCAGCTCAACGGGGCGGGAGGGCCCCTACGAGCAGTACTTC. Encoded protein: CASSSTGREGPYEQYF.

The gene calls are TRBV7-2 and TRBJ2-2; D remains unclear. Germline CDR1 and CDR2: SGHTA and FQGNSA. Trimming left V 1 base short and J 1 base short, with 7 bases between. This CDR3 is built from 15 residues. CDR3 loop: CASSLVRGNTGELFF. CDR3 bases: TGTGCCAGCAGCTTAGTTCGCGGGAACACCGGGGAGCTGTTTTTT.

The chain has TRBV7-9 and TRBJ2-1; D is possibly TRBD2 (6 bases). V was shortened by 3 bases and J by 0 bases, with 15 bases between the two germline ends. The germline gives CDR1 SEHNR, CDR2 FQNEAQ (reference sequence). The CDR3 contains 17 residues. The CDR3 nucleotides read TGTGCCAGCAGCTTTATAGGCGGGATGGGCTCCTACAATGAGCAGTTCTTC. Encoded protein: CASSFIGGMGSYNEQFF. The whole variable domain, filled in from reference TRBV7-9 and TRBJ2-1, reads DTGVSQNPRHKITKRGQNVTFRCDPISEHNRLYWYRQTLGQGPEFLTYFQNEAQLEKSRLLSDRFSAERPKGSFSTLEIQRTEQGDSAMYLCASSFIGGMGSYNEQFFGPGTRLTVL.

The CDR3 sequence: CASSPGLAGGSPMYEQYF. The CDR3 nucleotides are TGTGCCAGCAGCCCTGGACTAGCGGGAGGGTCCCCCATGTACGAGCAGTACTTC. The chain links TRBV9 to TRBJ2-7; the match to TRBD2 covers 15 bases. The CDR3 is 18 amino acids. With V trimmed by 4 bases and J by 4 bases, 12 bases remained unmatched. Per the germline V gene, CDR1 is SGDLS and CDR2 is YYNGEE. Looking up the rest from reference TRBV9 and TRBJ2-7 gives the full variable domain: DSGVTQTPKHLITATGQRVTLRCSPRSGDLSVYWYQQSLDQGLQFLIQYYNGEERAKGNILERFSAQQFPDLHSELNLSSLELGDSALYFCASSPGLAGGSPMYEQYFGPGTRLTVT.

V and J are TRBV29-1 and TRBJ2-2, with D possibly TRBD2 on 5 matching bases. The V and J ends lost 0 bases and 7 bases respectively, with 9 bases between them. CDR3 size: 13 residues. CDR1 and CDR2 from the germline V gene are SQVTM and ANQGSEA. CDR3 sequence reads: CSVEETGFGELFF. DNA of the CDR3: TGCAGCGTTGAAGAGACGGGGTTCGGGGAGCTGTTTTTT.

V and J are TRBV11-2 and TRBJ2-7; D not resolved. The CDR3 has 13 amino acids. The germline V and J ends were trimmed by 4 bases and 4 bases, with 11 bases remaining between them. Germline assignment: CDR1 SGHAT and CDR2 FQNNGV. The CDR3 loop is CASSSSFGYEQYF. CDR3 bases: TGTGCCAGCAGCTCCTCGTTTGGGTACGAGCAGTACTTC.

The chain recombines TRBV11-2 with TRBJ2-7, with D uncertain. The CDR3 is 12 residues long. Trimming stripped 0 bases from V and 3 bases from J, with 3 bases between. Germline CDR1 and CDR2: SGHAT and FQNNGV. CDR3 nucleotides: TGTGCCAGCAGCTTAGAACACTACGAGCAGTACTTC. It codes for CASSLEHYEQYF. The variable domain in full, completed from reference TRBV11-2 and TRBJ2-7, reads EAGVAQSPRYKIIEKRQSVAFWCNPISGHATLYWYQQILGQGPKLLIQFQNNGVVDDSQLPKDRFSAERLKGVDSTLKIQPAKLEDSAVYLCASSLEHYEQYFGPGTRLTVT.

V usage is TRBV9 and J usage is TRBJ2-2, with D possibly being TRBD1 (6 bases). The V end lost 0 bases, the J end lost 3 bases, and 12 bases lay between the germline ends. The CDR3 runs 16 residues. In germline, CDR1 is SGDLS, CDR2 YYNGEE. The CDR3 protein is CASSVEQGWDTGELFF. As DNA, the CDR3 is TGTGCCAGCAGCGTAGAACAGGGATGGGACACCGGGGAGCTGTTTTTT.

CDR3 coding DNA: TGTGCCAGCGGCGGTTCTGGAAACACCATATATTTT. This codes for CASGGSGNTIYF. The V and J genes are TRBV7-9 and TRBJ1-3; D not certain. There are 12 residues in the CDR3. Germline values: CDR1 SEHNR, CDR2 FQNEAQ (reference sequence). V lost 8 bases, J lost 1 base, and 6 bases lay in between.

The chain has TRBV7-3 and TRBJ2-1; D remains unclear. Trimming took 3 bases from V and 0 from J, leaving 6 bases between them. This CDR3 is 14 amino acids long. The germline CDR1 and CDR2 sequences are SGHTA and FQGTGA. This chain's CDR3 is CASSLDGSYNEQFF. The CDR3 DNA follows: TGTGCCAGCAGCTTGGACGGCTCCTACAATGAGCAGTTCTTC. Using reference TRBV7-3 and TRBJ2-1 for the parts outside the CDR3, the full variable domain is GAGVSQTPSNKVTEKGKYVELRCDPISGHTALYWYRQSLGQGPEFLIYFQGTGAADDSGLPNDRFFAVRPEGSVSTLKIQRTERGDSAVYLCASSLDGSYNEQFFGPGTRLTVL.

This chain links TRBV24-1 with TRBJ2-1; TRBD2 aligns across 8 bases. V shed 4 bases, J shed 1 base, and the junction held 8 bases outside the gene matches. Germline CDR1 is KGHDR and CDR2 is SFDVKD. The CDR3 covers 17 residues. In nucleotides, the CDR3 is TGTGCCACCAGTGACGACACAGCGGGAGAATCCTACAATGAGCAGTTCTTC. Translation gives CATSDDTAGESYNEQFF.

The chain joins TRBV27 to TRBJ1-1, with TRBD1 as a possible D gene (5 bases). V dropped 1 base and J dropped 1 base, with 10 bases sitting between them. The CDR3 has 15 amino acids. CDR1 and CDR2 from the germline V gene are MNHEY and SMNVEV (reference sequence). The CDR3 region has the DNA TGTGCCAGCAGTTTATATTGGGGCGGGAACACTGAAGCTTTCTTT. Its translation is CASSLYWGGNTEAFF.

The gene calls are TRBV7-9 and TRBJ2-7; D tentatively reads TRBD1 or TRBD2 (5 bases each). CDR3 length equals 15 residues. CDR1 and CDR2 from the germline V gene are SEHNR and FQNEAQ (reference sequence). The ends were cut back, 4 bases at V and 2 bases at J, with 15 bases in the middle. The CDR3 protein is CASSSAQGPAYEQYF. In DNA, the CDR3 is TGTGCCAGCAGCTCAGCCCAGGGACCGGCCTACGAGCAGTACTTC. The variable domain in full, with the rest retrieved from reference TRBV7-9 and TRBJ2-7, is DTGVSQNPRHKITKRGQNVTFRCDPISEHNRLYWYRQTLGQGPEFLTYFQNEAQLEKSRLLSDRFSAERPKGSFSTLEIQRTEQGDSAMYLCASSSAQGPAYEQYFGPGTRLTVT.

The CDR3 protein is CASSRLLALGSYEQYF. CDR3 nucleotides: TGTGCCAGCAGTCGCCTACTAGCACTGGGCTCCTACGAGCAGTACTTC. The chain employs TRBV6-2 or TRBV6-3 and TRBJ2-7, with a tentative D call TRBD2 (6 bases). The CDR3 is 16 amino acids. Germline-derived CDR1 and CDR2 are MNHEY and SVGEGT. The V gene lost 5 bases and the J gene lost 0 bases, with 17 bases spanning the gap.

CDR3 amino acids: CASSQAGDSPLHF. The CDR3 DNA sequence: TGCGCCAGCAGCCAAGCCGGAGACTCACCCCTCCACTTT. V is TRBV4-3 and J is TRBJ1-6; D ambiguous. Germline loops: CDR1 LGHNA, CDR2 YSLEER. The CDR3 extends over 13 amino acids. Trimming left V 1 base short and J 10 bases short, with 8 bases between.

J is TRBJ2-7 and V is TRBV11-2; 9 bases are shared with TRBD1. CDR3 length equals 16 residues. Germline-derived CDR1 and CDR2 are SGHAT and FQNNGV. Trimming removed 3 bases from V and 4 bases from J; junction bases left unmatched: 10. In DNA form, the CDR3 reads TGTGCCAGCAGCTTGCGGCGGACAGGGGTTTCGTACGAGCAGTACTTC. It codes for CASSLRRTGVSYEQYF.

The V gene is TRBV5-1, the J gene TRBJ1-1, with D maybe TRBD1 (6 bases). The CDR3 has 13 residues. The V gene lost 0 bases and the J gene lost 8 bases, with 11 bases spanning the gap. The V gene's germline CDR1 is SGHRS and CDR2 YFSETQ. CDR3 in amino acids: CASSLAGTNEAFF. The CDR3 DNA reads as TGCGCCAGCAGCTTGGCCGGGACAAACGAAGCTTTCTTT. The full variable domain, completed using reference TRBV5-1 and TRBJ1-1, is KAGVTQTPRYLIKTRGQQVTLSCSPISGHRSVSWYQQTPGQGLQFLFEYFSETQRNKGNFPGRFSGRQFSNSRSEMNVSTLELGDSALYLCASSLAGTNEAFFGQGTRLTVV.

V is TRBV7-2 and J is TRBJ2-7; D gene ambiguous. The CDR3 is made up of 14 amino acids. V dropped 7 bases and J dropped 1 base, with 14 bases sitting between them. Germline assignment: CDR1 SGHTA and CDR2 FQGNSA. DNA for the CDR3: TGTGCCAGCACCTTCACTCCCTCTTCCTACGAGCAGTACTTC. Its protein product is CASTFTPSSYEQYF.

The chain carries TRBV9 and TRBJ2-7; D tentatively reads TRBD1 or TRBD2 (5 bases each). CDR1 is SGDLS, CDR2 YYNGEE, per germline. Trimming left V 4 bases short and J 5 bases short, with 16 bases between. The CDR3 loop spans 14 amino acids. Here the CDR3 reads CASSPSIRGDEQYF. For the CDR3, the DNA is TGTGCCAGCAGCCCTTCTATCCGAGGGGACGAGCAGTACTTC.

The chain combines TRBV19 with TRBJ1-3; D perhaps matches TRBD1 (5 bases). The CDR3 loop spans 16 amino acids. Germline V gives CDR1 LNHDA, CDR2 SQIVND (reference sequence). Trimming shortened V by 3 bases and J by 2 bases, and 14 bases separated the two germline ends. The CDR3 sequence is CASSIAGGRAGNTIYF. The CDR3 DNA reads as TGTGCCAGTAGTATCGCGGGGGGTAGAGCTGGAAACACCATATATTTT.

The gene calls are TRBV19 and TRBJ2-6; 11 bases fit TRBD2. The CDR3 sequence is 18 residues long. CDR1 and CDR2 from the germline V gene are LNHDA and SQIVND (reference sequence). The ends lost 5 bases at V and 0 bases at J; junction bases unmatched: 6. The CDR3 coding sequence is TGTGCCAGTAGTGAACGACTAGCGGGATCCTCTGGGGCCAACGTCCTGACTTTC. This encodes CASSERLAGSSGANVLTF.

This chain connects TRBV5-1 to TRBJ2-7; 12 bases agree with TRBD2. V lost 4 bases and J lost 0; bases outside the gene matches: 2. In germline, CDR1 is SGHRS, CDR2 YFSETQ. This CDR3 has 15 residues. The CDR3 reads CASSQTSGGSYEQYF. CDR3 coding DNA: TGCGCCAGCAGCCAGACTAGCGGGGGCTCCTACGAGCAGTACTTC.

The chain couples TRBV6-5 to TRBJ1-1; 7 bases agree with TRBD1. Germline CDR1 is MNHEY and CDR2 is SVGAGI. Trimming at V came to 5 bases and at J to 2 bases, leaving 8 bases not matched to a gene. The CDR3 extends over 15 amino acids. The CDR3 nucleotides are TGTGCCAGCAGTCACGACAGGGCGCAAAACACTGAAGCTTTCTTT. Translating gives CASSHDRAQNTEAFF.